This TCR beta chain was observed in a study of CD8 T cells in ankylosing spondylitis. Study results and limitations: The authors found the disease-linked clones to be CD8+ and relatively rare in peripheral blood. For ankylosing spondylitis blood, a TCR beta motif of 7 to 9 highly homologous variants appeared characteristic.

In its sample, this clonotype was seen a few times. Its antigen is undetermined. TCRdb independently ran MiXCR on the 5' RACE reads; one entry per CDR3 protein. This table has about 750,000 distinct CDR3 sequences, 15% to 20% appearing once. Germline assignment: CDR1 SGHRS and CDR2 YFSETQ. With 4 bases removed from V and 8 bases from J, the gap between germline ends came to 15 bases. The CDR3 has 13 residues. This TCR came from a male donor with ankylosing spondylitis. Sequenced input: blood, either unsorted or a sorted T cell fraction (not recorded which). This chain connects TRBV5-1 to TRBJ1-2; no clear D. The CDR3 region is CASSPDVAGGYTF. In nucleotides, the CDR3 is TGCGCCAGCAGCCCGGACGTCGCGGGGGGCTACACCTTC.